This passage covers 15 T cell receptor beta chains from one sample sequenced in a study of T cell changes during pregnancy in multiple sclerosis. Libraries were prepared by immunoSEQ multiplex PCR; TCRdb keeps only in-frame clonotypes and omits some of them. The data show about 89,000 clones, around 94% seen once. This specimen consisted of peripheral blood, obtained in the third trimester of pregnancy. All receptors derive from a female donor with multiple sclerosis, enrolled in a pregnancy study.

V is TRBV27 and J is TRBJ1-5, with 8 bases fitting TRBD1. Germline-derived CDR1 and CDR2 are MNHEY and SMNVEV (reference sequence). The J segment lost 7 bases and the V segment lost 3 bases, leaving 8 bases of the junction unmatched. There are 15 residues in the CDR3. The CDR3 nucleotides read TGTGCCAGCAGTTTCGGCAGGGGGCCGGAACAGCCCCAGCATTTT. This translates into CASSFGRGPEQPQHF.

The chain employs TRBV5-4 and TRBJ2-1; D uncertain. The CDR3 totals 13 residues. Germline V gives CDR1 SGHNT, CDR2 YYREEE (reference sequence). Trimming stripped 1 base from V and 6 bases from J, with 8 bases between. For the CDR3, the DNA is TGTGCCAGCAGCTTGCCCCAGTTCAATGAGCAGTTCTTC. This encodes CASSLPQFNEQFF.

The CDR3 protein is CSVQTGRDTEAFF. The DNA for the CDR3 is TGCAGCGTTCAGACAGGGCGGGACACTGAAGCTTTCTTT. The rearrangement uses TRBV29-1 and TRBJ1-1, with 7 bases identical to TRBD1. The germline V gene encodes CDR1 SQVTM and CDR2 ANQGSEA. Losses at the gene ends were 5 bases for V and 3 bases for J; bases not matched to a gene: 6. This CDR3 spans 13 amino acids.

CDR3 in DNA: TGTGCCAGCAGCTTAGTAGGTCAGGCTAGCGGTCCCTCCTACGAGCAGTACTTC. It is translated as CASSLVGQASGPSYEQYF. The V call is TRBV11-2, the J call TRBJ2-7; TRBD2 matches at 7 bases. The CDR3 is made up of 18 amino acids. Germline CDR1 reads SGHAT; CDR2 reads FQNNGV. J was trimmed by 0 bases and V by 1 base; bases with no gene match: 12.

This chain connects TRBV27 to TRBJ1-2; 9 nucleotides align to TRBD1. The CDR3 length is 15 residues. Germline V gives CDR1 MNHEY, CDR2 SMNVEV (reference sequence). V lost 3 bases to trimming and J lost 4 bases; unmatched junction nucleotides: 6. CDR3 sequence: CASSFGRTGAYGYTF. CDR3 DNA sequence: TGTGCCAGCAGTTTCGGCCGGACAGGGGCCTATGGCTACACCTTC.

The rearrangement joins TRBV19 to TRBJ2-3, with TRBD2 matching 14 bases. J was trimmed by 1 base and V by 6 bases; bases with no gene match: 9. CDR3 length: 18 amino acids. CDR1 is LNHDA, CDR2 SQIVND, per germline (reference sequence). The CDR3 nucleotides are TGTGCCAGTAGATCCTCTCGGACTAGCGGGGGGCGCACAGATACGCAGTATTTT. Encoded protein: CASRSSRTSGGRTDTQYF.

The chain couples TRBV14 to TRBJ2-1, with a weak D call TRBD1 (6 bases). Trimming took off 1 base at V and 6 bases at J, with 19 bases between the two ends. Germline-derived CDR1 and CDR2 are SGHDN and FVKESK. This CDR3 has 17 residues. In DNA form, the CDR3 reads TGTGCCAGCAGCCAAGGGGGGCGTGGGCTGACTGGCAATGAGCAGTTCTTC. This sequence encodes CASSQGGRGLTGNEQFF.

V is TRBV2 and J is TRBJ1-5, with TRBD1 matching over 12 bases. CDR1 is SNHLY and CDR2 is FYNNEI in the germline V gene. The CDR3 runs 17 residues. Unmatched junction bases numbered 9, after V lost 3 bases and J lost 6 bases. CDR3 DNA: TGTGCCAGCAGTGATTGGTCGGGGGACAGGGGGCTTCAGCCCCAGCATTTT. Residues: CASSDWSGDRGLQPQHF.

The CDR3 bases are TGTGCCAGCAGTGACCCCCTTACAGGGGGCAATCAGCCCCAGCATTTT. Translating it yields CASSDPLTGGNQPQHF. The chain uses TRBV2 and TRBJ1-5, with TRBD1 identical over 7 bases. The CDR3 has 16 amino acids. With 3 bases clipped from V and 2 bases from J, the junction kept 7 bases outside the gene matches. Per germline, CDR1 SNHLY and CDR2 FYNNEI.

The chain recombines TRBV27 with TRBJ2-1, with TRBD2 identical over 10 bases. Germline assignment: CDR1 MNHEY and CDR2 SMNVEV (reference sequence). V trimming: 4 bases; J trimming: 8 bases; junction bases outside the gene matches: 8. This CDR3 contains 15 residues. The CDR3, as DNA: TGTGCCAGCAGTTCCCCCGGGACTAGCGTCTATGAGCAGTTCTTC. Amino acid sequence: CASSSPGTSVYEQFF.

V usage is TRBV5-6 and J usage is TRBJ1-5, with D perhaps matching TRBD1 (6 bases). The CDR3 has 14 residues. Germline V gene sequence: CDR1 SGHDT, CDR2 YYEEEE. The V end lost 0 bases, the J end lost 6 bases, and 10 bases lay between the germline ends. The CDR3 spells CASSLGGLGQPQHF. The CDR3 nucleotides are TGTGCCAGCAGCTTGGGGGGGCTGGGTCAGCCCCAGCATTTT.

The chain couples TRBV7-8 to TRBJ2-1; a weak D match, TRBD2 (6 bases). Between the trimmed V and J ends, which lost 5 bases and 9 bases, there was a span of 14 bases. Per germline, CDR1 SGHVS and CDR2 FQNEAQ. CDR3 length equals 13 residues. CDR3 protein: CASSRDGEVEQFF. Here the CDR3 DNA reads TGTGCCAGCAGCCGGGACGGGGAGGTTGAGCAGTTCTTC. The variable domain in full, completed from reference TRBV7-8 and TRBJ2-1, reads GAGVSQSPRYKVAKRGQDVALRCDPISGHVSLFWYQQALGQGPEFLTYFQNEAQLDKSGLPSDRFFAERPEGSVSTLKIQRTQQEDSAVYLCASSRDGEVEQFFGPGTRLTVL.

The gene calls are TRBV5-1 and TRBJ2-2; 12 bases are a match to TRBD2. The CDR3 spans 18 residues. The ends lost 3 bases at V and 4 bases at J; junction bases unmatched: 10. CDR1 is SGHRS, CDR2 YFSETQ, per germline. The CDR3 region is CASSSGLAGGPGTGELFF. CDR3 DNA sequence: TGCGCCAGCAGCTCTGGGCTAGCGGGAGGGCCGGGCACCGGGGAGCTGTTTTTT. Using reference TRBV5-1 and TRBJ2-2 for the parts outside the CDR3, the full variable domain is KAGVTQTPRYLIKTRGQQVTLSCSPISGHRSVSWYQQTPGQGLQFLFEYFSETQRNKGNFPGRFSGRQFSNSRSEMNVSTLELGDSALYLCASSSGLAGGPGTGELFFGEGSRLTVL.

V and J are TRBV27 and TRBJ2-2; weak D call: TRBD2 (5 bases). This CDR3 has 12 residues. Germline CDR1 is MNHEY and CDR2 is SMNVEV (reference sequence). V was trimmed by 2 bases and J by 7 bases, leaving 5 bases between them. The CDR3 DNA follows: TGTGCCAGCAGTTTAACTAGCGGGGAGCTGTTTTTT. It is translated as CASSLTSGELFF.

Remarks on this clone: Its ends do not fully match the called genes, so a read error is possible. The genes are TRBV11-2 and TRBJ2-2, with 10 bases lining up with TRBD1. Germline V gene lookup returns CDR1 SGHAT and CDR2 FQNNGV. The CDR3 runs 16 residues. The DNA of the CDR3 is TGTGCCAGCAGCCGACGGGGACAGGGGAACGCCGGGGAGCTGTTTTTT. This sequence encodes CASSRRGQGNAGELFF.